The entry below gives a single T cell receptor (beta chain) sequence along with its context. This clone's antigen is unknown. Within one base of it there is no much larger clone, and no base qualities were kept. TCRbeta CDR3 regions were amplified from genomic DNA by means of the immunoSEQ Assay, a bias-controlled multiplex PCR. In the original analysis: Within the assay, amplification of reference gene primers was used to estimate how many nucleated cells each sample contained. Sequence reads were collapsed and filtered to measure the absolute abundance of every unique TCRbeta CDR3 rearrangement. For each sample, productive Simpson clonality was calculated by taking the square root of Simpson's diversity index across productive rearrangements. Held by TCRdb, this immuneACCESS table contains in-frame sequences only and omits some clones. Under half of the omission traces to an unresolved V gene where checked; the cause of the rest is unknown. V and J calls and clone size are those listed in that table; D and trimming were worked out from the DNA. The sample table shows about 22,000 clones, and roughly nine tenths are seen once. The top ten hold less than 30% of the sample.

Inclusive of the bounding cysteine and phenylalanine, the CDR3 is 14 residues long. The retained sequence is limited to the CDR3, 42 bases, with the frame set at the first base. Cut back by 4 bases and 2 bases, the V and J ends lie 11 bases apart. CDR1 and CDR2 were assigned from the germline V gene as SGHRS and YFSETQ. Collaborating institutions collected whole blood in K2EDTA tubes following their own protocols. Collaborator samples were shipped for TCRbeta analysis as frozen whole blood, isolated PBMCs, or DNA extracted from either sample type. This sample was included in a study of blood T cell repertoires in COVID-19 (dated by TCRdb to the early 2020s). Broadly, across the study: Collaborator samples came from the United States, Italy and Spain and covered acute and convalescent phases of COVID-19. The prospective study material was composed of cDNA or gDNA derived from T cells, B-cell-depleted T cells, or PBMCs. HLA class I and class II types, where available, came from metadata supplied by the sample provider rather than from assay-based typing. The repertoires were made available in a free public database intended to serve as a resource for research on the immune response to SARS-CoV-2. Nearly every sample came with metadata listing a de-identified subject ID, COVID-19 status, age in years and sex. Deeply sampled blood TCRbeta repertoires from subjects exposed to, actively infected with, or recovered from COVID-19 were included in the dataset. The samples were drawn from the first 160 participants of the ongoing ImmuneRACE study and from 950 to 1,500 subjects provided by 6 global collaborators. Paper-wide results and their limitations: How much clinical and demographic metadata was included differed by source and by participant, and the metadata was provided uncurated.

The receptor was isolated from a human donor with active COVID-19. The donor label of this sample is uncertain. Sequencing was done on a sample of peripheral blood. The rearrangement combines TRBV5-1 with TRBJ2-3, and perhaps TRBD1 as D gene, on 6 matching bases. The bases are TGCGCCAGCAGCCAGGGGACCCACACAGATACGCAGTATTTT. The resulting protein is CASSQGTHTDTQYF.